The 13 T cell receptor beta chains presented below share a single source sample, sequenced in a study of T-cell reconstitution after alpha-beta-depleted transplantation in children. Unique molecular identifiers were incorporated into the prepared TCRbeta library. Using its own MiXCR run on the PCR reads, TCRdb lists one record per CDR3 protein. The table has a few hundred thousand distinct CDR3 sequences, 9.5% to 13% seen once. The input for sequencing was PBMCs from the stem cell graft donor, taken from the stem cell graft. The receptor set was obtained from a human donor who donated a stem cell graft to a child with acute myeloid leukemia.

In this sample, this clonotype turned up a few times. The rearrangement joins TRBV29-1 to TRBJ2-2; either TRBD1 or TRBD2 may supply D (6 bases each). The CDR3 is made up of 12 amino acids. Trimming took off 7 bases at V and 4 bases at J, with 10 bases between the two ends. In germline, CDR1 is SQVTM, CDR2 ANQGSEA. The chain's CDR3 is CSARGATGELFF. In DNA, the CDR3 is TGCAGCGCGAGGGGGGCCACCGGGGAGCTGTTTTTT.

For this clonotype: A read error may account for a junction end that differs from germline. This chain links TRBV7-7 with TRBJ2-5; D not resolved. The CDR3 runs to 14 residues. The germline V gene encodes CDR1 SSHAT and CDR2 FNYEAQ (reference sequence). CDR3 DNA: TGTGCTAGCAGCTTTGGGAACCACCGGGAGACCCAGTACTTC. Amino acid sequence: CASSFGNHRETQYF.

This clonotype was seen many times. The chain links TRBV7-2 to TRBJ2-1; possible D gene TRBD2, 6 bases. The germline V gene has CDR1 SGHTA and CDR2 FQGNSA. Deletions cut 5 bases from V and 0 bases from J, with 14 bases between. This CDR3 has 16 amino acids. The chain's CDR3 is CASSPAASDSYNEQFF. The CDR3 DNA reads as TGTGCCAGCAGCCCCGCGGCTAGCGACTCCTACAATGAGCAGTTCTTC.

This clonotype was detected ten times or more. This sequence joins TRBV7-2 and TRBJ1-1; D remains unclear. CDR1 and CDR2 (germline): SGHTA, FQGNSA. This CDR3 region has 16 residues. With 3 bases removed from V and 1 base from J, the gap between germline ends came to 15 bases. CDR3 sequence (DNA): TGTGCCAGCAGCTTCCACCCCAGAAGGGAGAACACTGAAGCTTTCTTT. Amino acid sequence: CASSFHPRRENTEAFF.

This clonotype was observed many times. The chain combines TRBV25-1 with TRBJ1-3, with D maybe TRBD1 (5 bases). The CDR3 length is 14 residues. The germline gives CDR1 MGHDK, CDR2 SYGVNS. Trimming pared 6 bases from V and 4 bases from J, leaving 13 bases between. CDR3 residues: CASRGDGSGNTIYF. The CDR3 nucleotides read TGTGCCAGCAGGGGGGACGGATCCGGAAACACCATATATTTT.

Concerning this clonotype: A much larger clone is a single base away; this may be a read error. The genes are TRBV11-2 and TRBJ2-3, with TRBD1 as a possible D gene (6 bases). This CDR3 spans 14 amino acids. Germline V gives CDR1 SGHAT, CDR2 FQNNGV. Trimming removed 4 bases from V and 1 base from J, with 9 bases in between. This chain's CDR3 is CASSSGHGTDTQYF. CDR3 nucleotides: TGTGCCAGCAGCTCGGGACATGGCACAGATACGCAGTATTTT.

The chain carries TRBV20-1 and TRBJ1-6; a weak D match, TRBD1 (5 bases). CDR3 length equals 14 residues. Germline-derived CDR1 and CDR2 are DFQATT and SNEGSKA (reference sequence). The ends were cut back, 6 bases at V and 9 bases at J, with 18 bases in the middle. The CDR3 DNA reads TGCAGTGCCGCCGGGACCCAAGAAGCTTCACCCCTCCACTTT. Protein product: CSAAGTQEASPLHF.

This clonotype was seen at least ten times. The rearrangement uses TRBV9 and TRBJ2-1; 10 bases agree with TRBD2. The germline V gene encodes CDR1 SGDLS and CDR2 YYNGEE. After removal of 0 bases from V and 8 bases from J, the junction contained 5 bases not matched to a gene. CDR3 length: 15 amino acids. The CDR3 DNA reads as TGTGCCAGCAGCGTAGAGGTAGCGGGAGGCGATGAGCAGTTCTTC. It codes for CASSVEVAGGDEQFF.

The V call is TRBV7-8, the J call TRBJ1-1; D gene ambiguous. Germline assignment: CDR1 SGHVS and CDR2 FQNEAQ. The germline V and J ends were trimmed by 3 bases and 3 bases, with 11 bases remaining between them. This CDR3 region has 14 residues. The CDR3 spells CASSFSGRYTEAFF. The CDR3 DNA is TGTGCCAGCAGCTTCTCCGGGAGATACACTGAAGCTTTCTTT.

This clonotype was seen a few times. The chain recombines TRBV21-1 with TRBJ2-3. TRBV21-1 is assigned pseudogene status. The CDR3 spans 16 residues. DNA for the CDR3: TGTGCCAGCAGCAAAGGGTCTAGGAACCCCACAGATACGCAGTATTTT. Encoded protein: CASSKGSRNPTDTQYF.

The CDR3 region is CASSLSSGRYQETQYF. In nucleotides, the CDR3 is TGCGCCAGCAGCTTGTCTAGCGGGAGATACCAAGAGACCCAGTACTTC. The V and J genes are TRBV5-1 and TRBJ2-5, with TRBD2 matching 10 bases. This CDR3 spans 16 amino acids. With V trimmed by 1 base and J by 0 bases, 3 bases remained unmatched. Germline V gene data show CDR1 as SGHRS and CDR2 as YFSETQ.

The chain combines TRBV30 with TRBJ2-7; D is uncertain. Germline loops: CDR1 GTSNPN, CDR2 SVGIG (reference sequence). Trimming removed 0 bases from V and 6 bases from J, with 6 bases in between. The CDR3 runs to 11 residues. In nucleotides, the CDR3 is TGTGCCTGGAGTGTATTGAGCGAGCAGTACTTC. This encodes CAWSVLSEQYF.

The rearrangement uses TRBV30 and TRBJ1-3; D gene ambiguous. V was trimmed by 2 bases and J by 0 bases, leaving 8 bases between them. Germline-derived CDR1 and CDR2 are GTSNPN and SVGIG (reference sequence). There are 14 residues in the CDR3. CDR3 loop: CAWSRRVSGNTIYF. The CDR3 nucleotides are TGTGCCTGGAGTAGACGTGTCTCTGGAAACACCATATATTTT.